One T cell receptor (beta chain) is described in this entry. This entry belongs to a study of blood T cell repertoires in COVID-19. About the study: Samples came from the United States, Italy and Spain, spanning acute and convalescent COVID-19. Nucleic acid was either cDNA or gDNA, and it came from T cells, B-cell-depleted T cells, or PBMCs.

How the authors handled the data: Reference gene primer amplification gave estimated nucleated cell counts. TCRdb keeps only in-frame clones here, not all; method: immunoSEQ multiplex PCR. Clone size and the V and J calls come from that table; the DNA yielded D and trimming. The sample carries about 210,000 clones, 70% to 90% recorded once. The CDR3 is made up of 12 amino acids. Germline CDR1 SGHAT, CDR2 FQNNGV. The V gene lost 4 bases and the J gene lost 9 bases, with 10 bases spanning the gap. Material for sequencing was peripheral blood. The rearrangement joins TRBV11-2 to TRBJ1-3; no firm D call. The clonotype comes from a woman in her forties or fifties with active or convalescent COVID-19. The CDR3 loop reads CASSSVLGTIYF. The CDR3 coding sequence is TGTGCCAGCAGCTCGGTCCTCGGCACCATATATTTT.